This entry is about one TCR beta chain. The antigen remains unidentified. This record belongs to a study of Ad26.COV2.S vaccination and SARS-CoV-2 variants. Study overall: Once or twice, 56 days apart, Ad26.COV2.S was delivered intramuscularly. Notes on the study in general: Placebo recipients trailed vaccine recipients in spike-specific TCR breadth. Quantification of TCR breadth and depth may have yielded underestimates of total T cell responses.

Germline loops: CDR1 SGHNT, CDR2 YENEEA. V shed 4 bases and J 0 bases; nucleotides not matched to a gene: 6. The CDR3 runs to 18 residues. Using immunoSEQ multiplex PCR, the repertoire was profiled, and TCRdb retains in-frame clones only, with some absent. The sample has approximately 300,000 clones; about 82% are singletons. Treatment meaning: some 20 received Ad26.COV2.S at low or high dose, single or two shots; about 5 received placebo; per-sample allocation not given. Sampling took place 63 days after the first vaccine or placebo injection. In Boston, an adult donor aged 18-55 years took part. The V call is TRBV11-3, the J call TRBJ2-3, with TRBD2 identical over 14 bases. Specimen: peripheral blood, collected in a trial of Ad26.COV2.S vaccine versus placebo. This sequence was found in a person between 18 and 65 years old who received the Ad26.COV2.S COVID-19 vaccine or a placebo. CDR3 region: CASSSGTSGGASTDTQYF. CDR3 coding DNA: TGTGCCAGCAGCTCGGGGACTAGCGGGGGTGCGAGCACAGATACGCAGTATTTT.